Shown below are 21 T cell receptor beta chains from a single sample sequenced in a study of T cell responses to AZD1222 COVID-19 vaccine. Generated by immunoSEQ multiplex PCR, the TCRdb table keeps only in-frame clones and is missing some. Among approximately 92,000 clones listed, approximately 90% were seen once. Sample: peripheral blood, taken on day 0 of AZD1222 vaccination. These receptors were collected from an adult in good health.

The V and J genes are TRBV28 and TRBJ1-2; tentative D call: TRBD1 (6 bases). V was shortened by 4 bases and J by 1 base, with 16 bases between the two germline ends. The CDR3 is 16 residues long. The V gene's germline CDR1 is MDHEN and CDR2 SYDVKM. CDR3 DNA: TGTGCCAGCAGTTACCTGGGGGGGGGCAATAACTATGGCTACACCTTC. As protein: CASSYLGGGNNYGYTF.

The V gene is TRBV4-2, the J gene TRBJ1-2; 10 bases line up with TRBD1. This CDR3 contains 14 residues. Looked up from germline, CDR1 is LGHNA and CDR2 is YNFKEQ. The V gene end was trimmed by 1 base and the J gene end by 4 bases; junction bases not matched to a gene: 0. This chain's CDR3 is CASSQGQGAYGYTF. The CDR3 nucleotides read TGTGCCAGCAGCCAAGGACAGGGGGCCTATGGCTACACCTTC.

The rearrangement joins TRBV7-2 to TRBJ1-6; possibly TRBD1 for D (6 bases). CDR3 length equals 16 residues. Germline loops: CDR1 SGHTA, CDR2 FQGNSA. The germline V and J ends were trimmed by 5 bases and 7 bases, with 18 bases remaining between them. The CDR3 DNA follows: TGTGCCAGCAGCCCCGAGGGGGTCCGGCGGAATTCACCCCTCCACTTT. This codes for CASSPEGVRRNSPLHF.

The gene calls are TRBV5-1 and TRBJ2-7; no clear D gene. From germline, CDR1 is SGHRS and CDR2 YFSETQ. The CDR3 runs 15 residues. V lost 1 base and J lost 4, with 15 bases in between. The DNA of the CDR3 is TGCGCCAGCAGCTTGTTTCCTGGAACACAATACGAGCAGTACTTC. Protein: CASSLFPGTQYEQYF.

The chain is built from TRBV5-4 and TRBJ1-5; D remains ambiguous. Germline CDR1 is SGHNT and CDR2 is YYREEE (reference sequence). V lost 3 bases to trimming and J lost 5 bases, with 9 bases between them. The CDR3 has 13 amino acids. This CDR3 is CASSSTSDQPQHF. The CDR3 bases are TGTGCCAGCAGCTCGACCTCTGATCAGCCCCAGCATTTT.

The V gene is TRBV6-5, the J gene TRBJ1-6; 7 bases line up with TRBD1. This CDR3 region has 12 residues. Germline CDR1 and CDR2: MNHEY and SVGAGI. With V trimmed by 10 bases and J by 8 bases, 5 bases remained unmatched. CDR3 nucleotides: TGTGCCACAAGGACAGGACATTCACCCCTCCACTTT. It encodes CATRTGHSPLHF.

As DNA, the CDR3 is TGTGCCAGCAGCCTACCTAGCGGGGGGTTGCATGAGCAGTTCTTC. The encoded protein is CASSLPSGGLHEQFF. V is TRBV7-9 and J is TRBJ2-1; 11 positions agree with TRBD2. Germline CDR1 is SEHNR and CDR2 is FQNEAQ (reference sequence). Germline trimming cut 5 bases from V and 8 bases from J; bases unmatched to any gene: 8. The length of the CDR3 is 15 residues.

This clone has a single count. CDR3 DNA: TGTGCCAGCAGCTTTGTATCTCAGAACACTGAAGCTTTCTTT. Encoded protein: CASSFVSQNTEAFF. The genes are TRBV5-4 and TRBJ1-1; D not certain. Germline CDR1 and CDR2: SGHNT and YYREEE (reference sequence). V lost 2 bases to trimming and J lost 1 base, with 9 bases between them. This CDR3 comprises 14 residues. Using reference TRBV5-4 and TRBJ1-1 for the parts outside the CDR3, the full variable domain is ETGVTQSPTHLIKTRGQQVTLRCSSQSGHNTVSWYQQALGQGPQFIFQYYREEENGRGNFPPRFSGLQFPNYSSELNVNALELDDSALYLCASSFVSQNTEAFFGQGTRLTVV.

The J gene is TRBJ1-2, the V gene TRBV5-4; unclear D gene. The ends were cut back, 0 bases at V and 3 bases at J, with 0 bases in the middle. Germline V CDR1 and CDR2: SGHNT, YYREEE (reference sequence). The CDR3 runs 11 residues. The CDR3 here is CASSLDYGYTF. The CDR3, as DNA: TGTGCCAGCAGCTTGGACTATGGCTACACCTTC.

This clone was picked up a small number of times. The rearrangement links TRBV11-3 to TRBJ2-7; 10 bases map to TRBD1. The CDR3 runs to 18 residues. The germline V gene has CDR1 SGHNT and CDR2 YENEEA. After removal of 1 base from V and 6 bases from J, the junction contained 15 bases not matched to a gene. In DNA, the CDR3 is TGTGCCAGCAGCTTAGTCAAACGTAGGGACAGGGGCATGGGCGAGCAGTACTTC. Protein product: CASSLVKRRDRGMGEQYF.

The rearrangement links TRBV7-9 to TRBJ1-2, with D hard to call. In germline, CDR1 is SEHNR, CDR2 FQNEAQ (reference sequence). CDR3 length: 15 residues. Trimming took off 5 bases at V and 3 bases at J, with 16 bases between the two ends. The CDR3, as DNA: TGTGCCAGCAGCCTCCGGGGAACGGAGGACTATGGCTACACCTTC. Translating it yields CASSLRGTEDYGYTF.

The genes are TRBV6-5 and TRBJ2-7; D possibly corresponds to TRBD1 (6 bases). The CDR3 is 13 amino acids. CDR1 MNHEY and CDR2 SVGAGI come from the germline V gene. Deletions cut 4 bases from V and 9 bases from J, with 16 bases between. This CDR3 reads CASSSDQGKGQYF. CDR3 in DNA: TGTGCCAGCAGTTCAGATCAGGGGAAGGGGCAGTACTTC.

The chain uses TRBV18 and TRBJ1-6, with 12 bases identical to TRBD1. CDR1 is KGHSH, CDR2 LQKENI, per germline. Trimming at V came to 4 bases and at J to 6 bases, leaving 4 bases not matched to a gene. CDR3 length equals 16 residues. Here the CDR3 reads CASSLQGQGANSPLHF. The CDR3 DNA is TGTGCCAGCTCACTACAGGGACAGGGGGCTAATTCACCCCTCCACTTT. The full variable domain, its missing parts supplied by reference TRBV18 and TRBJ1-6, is NAGVMQNPRHLVRRRGQEARLRCSPMKGHSHVYWYRQLPEEGLKFMVYLQKENIIDESGMPKERFSAEFPKEGPSILRIQQVVRGDSAAYFCASSLQGQGANSPLHFGNGTRLTVT.

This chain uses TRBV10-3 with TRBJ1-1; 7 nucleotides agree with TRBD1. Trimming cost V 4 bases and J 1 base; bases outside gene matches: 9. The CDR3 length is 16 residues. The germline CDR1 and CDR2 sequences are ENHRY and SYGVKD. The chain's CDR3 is CAISATNRGTNTEAFF. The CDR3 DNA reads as TGTGCCATCAGTGCGACAAACAGGGGAACGAACACTGAAGCTTTCTTT.

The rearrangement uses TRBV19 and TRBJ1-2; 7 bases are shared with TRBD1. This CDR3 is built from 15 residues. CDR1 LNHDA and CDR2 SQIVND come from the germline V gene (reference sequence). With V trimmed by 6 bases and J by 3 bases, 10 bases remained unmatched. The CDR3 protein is CASSRQGHGDYGYTF. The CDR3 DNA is TGTGCCAGTAGCCGACAGGGACATGGTGACTATGGCTACACCTTC.

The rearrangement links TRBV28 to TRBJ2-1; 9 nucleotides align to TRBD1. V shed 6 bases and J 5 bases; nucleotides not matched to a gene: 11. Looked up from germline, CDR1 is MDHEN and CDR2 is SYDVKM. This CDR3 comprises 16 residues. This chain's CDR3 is CASREASGQGNNEQFF. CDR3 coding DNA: TGTGCCAGCAGAGAAGCCTCGGGACAGGGAAACAATGAGCAGTTCTTC.

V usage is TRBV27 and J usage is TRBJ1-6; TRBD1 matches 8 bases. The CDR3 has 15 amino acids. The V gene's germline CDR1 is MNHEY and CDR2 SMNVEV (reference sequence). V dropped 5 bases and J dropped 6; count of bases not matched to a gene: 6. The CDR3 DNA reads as TGTGCCAGCAGTCCAGGGGGCGCGGGTAATTCACCCCTCCACTTT. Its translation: CASSPGGAGNSPLHF.

DNA of the CDR3: TGTGCCATTCAACTACAGGGATCCCTAGGCTACACCTTC. Translated: CAIQLQGSLGYTF. The chain couples TRBV10-3 to TRBJ1-2; weak D call: TRBD1 (6 bases). CDR1 ENHRY and CDR2 SYGVKD come from the germline V gene. This CDR3 is 13 amino acids long. The V and J ends lost 9 bases and 8 bases respectively, with 19 bases between them.

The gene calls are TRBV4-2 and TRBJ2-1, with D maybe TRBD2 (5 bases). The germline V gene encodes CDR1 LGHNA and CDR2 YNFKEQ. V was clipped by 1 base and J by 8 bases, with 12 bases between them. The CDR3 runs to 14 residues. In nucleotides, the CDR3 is TGTGCCAGCAGCCAAGCCCCCCCCGGGGATGAGCAGTTCTTC. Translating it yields CASSQAPPGDEQFF.

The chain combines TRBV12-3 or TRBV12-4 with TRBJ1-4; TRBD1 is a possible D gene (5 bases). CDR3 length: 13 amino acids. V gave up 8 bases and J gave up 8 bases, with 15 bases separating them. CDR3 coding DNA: TGTGCCAGCGGCGGCAGGGAATGGGAAAAACTGTTTTTT. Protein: CASGGREWEKLFF.

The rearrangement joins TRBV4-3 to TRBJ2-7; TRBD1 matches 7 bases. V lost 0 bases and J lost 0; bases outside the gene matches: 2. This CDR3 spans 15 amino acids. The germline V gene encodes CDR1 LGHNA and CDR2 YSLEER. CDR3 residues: CASSQEGQDSYEQYF. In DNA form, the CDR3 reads TGCGCCAGCAGCCAAGAAGGACAGGACTCCTACGAGCAGTACTTC.